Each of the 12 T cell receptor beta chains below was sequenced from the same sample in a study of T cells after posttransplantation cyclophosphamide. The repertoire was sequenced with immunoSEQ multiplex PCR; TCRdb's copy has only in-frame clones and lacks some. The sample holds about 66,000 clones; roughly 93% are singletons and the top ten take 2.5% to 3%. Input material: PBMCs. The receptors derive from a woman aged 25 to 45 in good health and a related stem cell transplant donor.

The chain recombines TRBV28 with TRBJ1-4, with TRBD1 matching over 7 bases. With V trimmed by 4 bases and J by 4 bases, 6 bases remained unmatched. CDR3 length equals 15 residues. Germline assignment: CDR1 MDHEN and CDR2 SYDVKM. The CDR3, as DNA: TGTGCCAGCAGTTCCTACAGGGGTGGTAATGAAAAACTGTTTTTT. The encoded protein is CASSSYRGGNEKLFF.

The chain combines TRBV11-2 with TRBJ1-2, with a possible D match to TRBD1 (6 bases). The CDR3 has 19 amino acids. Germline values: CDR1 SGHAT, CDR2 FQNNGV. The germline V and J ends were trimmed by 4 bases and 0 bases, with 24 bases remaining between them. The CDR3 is CASSWGGRRGAGPNYGYTF. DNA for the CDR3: TGTGCCAGCAGCTGGGGGGGTCGGAGGGGGGCAGGACCTAACTATGGCTACACCTTC.

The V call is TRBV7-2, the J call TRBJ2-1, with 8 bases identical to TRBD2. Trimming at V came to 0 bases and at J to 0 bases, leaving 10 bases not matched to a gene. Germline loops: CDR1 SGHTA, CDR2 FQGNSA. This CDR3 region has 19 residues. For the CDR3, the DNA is TGTGCCAGCAGCTTAGCGCCATTAGCGGGGATAAGCTCCTACAATGAGCAGTTCTTC. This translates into CASSLAPLAGISSYNEQFF.

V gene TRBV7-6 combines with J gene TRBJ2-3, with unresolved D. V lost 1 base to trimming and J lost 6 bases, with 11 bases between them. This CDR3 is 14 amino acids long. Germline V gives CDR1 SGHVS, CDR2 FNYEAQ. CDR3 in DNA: TGTGCCAGCAGCTTAGGGTCCGGGCGGGATACGCAGTATTTT. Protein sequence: CASSLGSGRDTQYF.

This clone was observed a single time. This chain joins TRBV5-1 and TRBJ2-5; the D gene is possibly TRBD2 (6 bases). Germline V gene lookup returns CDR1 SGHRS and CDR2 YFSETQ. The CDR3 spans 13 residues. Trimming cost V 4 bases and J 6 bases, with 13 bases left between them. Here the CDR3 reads CASSDAGRQTQYF. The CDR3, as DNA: TGCGCCAGCAGCGATGCGGGGAGGCAGACCCAGTACTTC.

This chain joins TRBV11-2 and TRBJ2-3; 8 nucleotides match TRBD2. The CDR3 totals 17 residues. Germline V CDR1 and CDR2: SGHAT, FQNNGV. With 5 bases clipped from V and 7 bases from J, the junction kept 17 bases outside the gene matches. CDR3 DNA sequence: TGTGCCAGCAGCCAGGCCCCACTAGCGGTGGGGCGAAATACGCAGTATTTT. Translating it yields CASSQAPLAVGRNTQYF.

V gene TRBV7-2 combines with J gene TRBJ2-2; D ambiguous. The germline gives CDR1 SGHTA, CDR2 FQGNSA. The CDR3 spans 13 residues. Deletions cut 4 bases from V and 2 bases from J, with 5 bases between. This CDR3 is CASSSKNTGELFF. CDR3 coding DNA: TGTGCCAGCAGCTCAAAAAACACCGGGGAGCTGTTTTTT. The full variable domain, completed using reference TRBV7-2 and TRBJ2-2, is GAGVSQSPSNKVTEKGKDVELRCDPISGHTALYWYRQSLGQGLEFLIYFQGNSAPDKSGLPSDRFSAERTGGSVSTLTIQRTQQEDSAVYLCASSSKNTGELFFGEGSRLTVL.

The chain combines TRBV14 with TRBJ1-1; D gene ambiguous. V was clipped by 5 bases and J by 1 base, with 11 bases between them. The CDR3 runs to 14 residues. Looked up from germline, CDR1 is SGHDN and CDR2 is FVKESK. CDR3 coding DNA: TGTGCCAGCAGCTTGACACTTCAGAACACTGAAGCTTTCTTT. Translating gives CASSLTLQNTEAFF.

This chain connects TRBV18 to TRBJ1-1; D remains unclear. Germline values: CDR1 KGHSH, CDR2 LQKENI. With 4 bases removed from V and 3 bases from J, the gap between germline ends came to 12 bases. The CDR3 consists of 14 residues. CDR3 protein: CASSLPPKDTEAFF. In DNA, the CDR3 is TGTGCCAGCTCACTGCCCCCGAAAGACACTGAAGCTTTCTTT.

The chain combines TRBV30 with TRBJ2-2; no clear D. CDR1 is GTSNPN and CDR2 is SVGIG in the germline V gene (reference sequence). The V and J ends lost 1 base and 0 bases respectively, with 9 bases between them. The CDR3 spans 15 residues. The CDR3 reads CAWSAIDTNTGELFF. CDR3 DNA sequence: TGTGCCTGGAGTGCCATTGACACGAACACCGGGGAGCTGTTTTTT.

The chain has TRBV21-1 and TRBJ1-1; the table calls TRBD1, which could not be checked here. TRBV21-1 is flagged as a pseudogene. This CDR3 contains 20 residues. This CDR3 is CASSSKIRGKPGVWNTEAFF. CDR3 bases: TGTGCCAGCAGCAGCAAAATCCGAGGGAAACCAGGGGTTTGGAACACTGAAGCTTTCTTT.

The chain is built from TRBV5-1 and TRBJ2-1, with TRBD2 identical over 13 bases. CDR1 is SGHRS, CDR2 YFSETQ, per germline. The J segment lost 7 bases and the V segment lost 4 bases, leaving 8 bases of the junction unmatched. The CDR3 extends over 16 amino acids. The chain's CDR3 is CASSGRTSGGLNEQFF. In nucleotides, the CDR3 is TGCGCCAGCAGCGGCAGGACTAGCGGGGGCTTAAATGAGCAGTTCTTC. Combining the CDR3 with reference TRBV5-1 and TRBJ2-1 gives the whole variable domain KAGVTQTPRYLIKTRGQQVTLSCSPISGHRSVSWYQQTPGQGLQFLFEYFSETQRNKGNFPGRFSGRQFSNSRSEMNVSTLELGDSALYLCASSGRTSGGLNEQFFGPGTRLTVL.